One sample yielded the 30 T cell receptor beta chains listed below, sequenced in a study of blood T cell repertoires in COVID-19. Using immunoSEQ multiplex PCR, the repertoire was profiled, and TCRdb retains in-frame clones only, with some absent. This table has over 400,000 clones, 88% appearing once. Material for sequencing was PBMCs or T cells enriched from blood (not recorded which). These receptor sequences come from a woman aged 55-70 years who had recovered from COVID-19.

The chain employs TRBV5-8 and TRBJ2-2; 8 bases agree with TRBD1. The CDR3 is 16 residues long. V was clipped by 5 bases and J by 1 base; unmatched bases: 7. Germline V CDR1 and CDR2: SGHTS, YDEGEE. As DNA, the CDR3 is TGTGCCAGCAGTTACCGGACAGGGATGAACACCGGGGAGCTGTTTTTT. This sequence encodes CASSYRTGMNTGELFF.

A single count supports this clone. The rearrangement uses TRBV9 and TRBJ1-1, with 8 bases that match TRBD1. Per germline, CDR1 SGDLS and CDR2 YYNGEE. The CDR3 runs to 16 residues. The J segment lost 3 bases and the V segment lost 0 bases, leaving 7 bases of the junction unmatched. The CDR3 nucleotides read TGTGCCAGCAGCGTAGGGCAGGGGGCGCTCGACACTGAAGCTTTCTTT. The encoded protein is CASSVGQGALDTEAFF.

V usage is TRBV2 and J usage is TRBJ1-1; TRBD1 is a possible D gene (6 bases). This CDR3 spans 15 amino acids. Germline assignment: CDR1 SNHLY and CDR2 FYNNEI. With 5 bases removed from V and 6 bases from J, the gap between germline ends came to 19 bases. CDR3 region: CASSSSIDRRAEAFF. CDR3 in DNA: TGTGCCAGCAGTTCCTCTATAGACAGGCGGGCTGAAGCTTTCTTT.

The chain combines TRBV5-1 with TRBJ1-1, with TRBD1 matching 7 bases. The CDR3 totals 13 residues. Germline trimming cut 9 bases from V and 8 bases from J; bases unmatched to any gene: 13. Germline-derived CDR1 and CDR2 are SGHRS and YFSETQ. The CDR3 DNA follows: TGCGCCACCTCGCCGGGGACAGCGCAAGAAGCTTTCTTT. As protein: CATSPGTAQEAFF.

The chain couples TRBV5-6 to TRBJ2-1; TRBD2 agrees at 7 bases. V lost 0 bases, J lost 10 bases, and 7 bases stayed unmatched. Germline V CDR1 and CDR2: SGHDT, YYEEEE. The CDR3 has 14 amino acids. CDR3 sequence (DNA): TGTGCCAGCAGCTTGGCCTGGGGGGGATACGAGCAGTTCTTC. The encoded protein is CASSLAWGGYEQFF.

This chain connects TRBV21-1 to TRBJ1-5; the table's D call, TRBD1, has no DNA check behind it. TRBV21-1 is shown as a pseudogene. This CDR3 contains 15 residues. CDR3 bases: TGTGCCAGCAGCATACAGGGATTATGGAATCAGCCCCAGCATTTT. Amino acids: CASSIQGLWNQPQHF.

Only one count was recorded for this clone. The chain employs TRBV3-1 (or the pseudogene TRBV3-2) and TRBJ2-2, with a possible D match to TRBD1 (5 bases). The CDR3 contains 15 residues. Germline CDR1 and CDR2: LGHDT and YNNKEL (reference sequence). Between the trimmed V and J ends, which lost 2 bases and 1 base, there was a span of 8 bases. CDR3 residues: CASSQQTGNTGELFF. The CDR3 DNA sequence: TGTGCCAGCAGCCAACAAACAGGGAACACCGGGGAGCTGTTTTTT.

The rearrangement joins TRBV10-3 to TRBJ1-5, with D hard to call. Germline CDR1 reads ENHRY; CDR2 reads SYGVKD. With 11 bases removed from V and 3 bases from J, the gap between germline ends came to 11 bases. The CDR3 consists of 12 residues. The CDR3 is CASGRDNQPQHF. The CDR3 DNA sequence: TGTGCCTCCGGGAGGGACAATCAGCCCCAGCATTTT.

This chain joins TRBV11-3 and TRBJ1-2; D uncertain. Trimming cost V 5 bases and J 0 bases, with 7 bases left between them. The CDR3 runs to 13 residues. The germline CDR1 and CDR2 sequences are SGHNT and YENEEA. The CDR3 DNA reads TGTGCCAGCAGCCCAGAGGCTAACTATGGCTACACCTTC. It encodes CASSPEANYGYTF.

This clone was counted between two and nine times. The chain links TRBV4-2 to TRBJ1-5, with 7 bases fitting TRBD1. CDR1 is LGHNA and CDR2 is YNFKEQ in the germline V gene. V lost 0 bases to trimming and J lost 1 base; unmatched junction nucleotides: 12. The CDR3 sequence is 19 residues long. The CDR3: CASSQEVRPGQKSNQPQHF. The CDR3 coding sequence is TGTGCCAGCAGCCAAGAAGTTAGGCCGGGACAGAAAAGCAATCAGCCCCAGCATTTT.

This chain links TRBV7-2 with TRBJ1-6, with 7 bases identical to TRBD1. J gave up 6 bases and V 1 base, and 3 bases lay outside the gene matches. Germline CDR1 SGHTA, CDR2 FQGNSA. CDR3 length: 15 amino acids. In nucleotides, the CDR3 is TGTGCCAGCAGCTTAGTGACAGGGTTTAATTCACCCCTCCACTTT. It is translated as CASSLVTGFNSPLHF. Full variable domain (missing parts from reference TRBV7-2 and TRBJ1-6): GAGVSQSPSNKVTEKGKDVELRCDPISGHTALYWYRQSLGQGLEFLIYFQGNSAPDKSGLPSDRFSAERTGGSVSTLTIQRTQQEDSAVYLCASSLVTGFNSPLHFGNGTRLTVT.

The rearrangement joins TRBV29-1 to TRBJ1-2; D is possibly TRBD1 (6 bases). The CDR3 is made up of 11 amino acids. In germline, CDR1 is SQVTM, CDR2 ANQGSEA. The V and J ends lost 3 bases and 10 bases respectively, with 12 bases between them. CDR3 coding DNA: TGCAGCGTTGATCCCAGGGGCGACTACACCTTC. This translates into CSVDPRGDYTF.

The V and J genes are TRBV18 and TRBJ2-1, with TRBD1 identical over 7 bases. The germline gives CDR1 KGHSH, CDR2 LQKENI. The CDR3 is made up of 13 amino acids. V lost 7 bases and J lost 5; bases outside the gene matches: 5. The CDR3 bases are TGTGCCAGCTACGGTGGGACAGACAATGAGCAGTTCTTC. Amino acid sequence: CASYGGTDNEQFF.

The genes are TRBV27 and TRBJ1-1; maybe TRBD1 (6 bases). V lost 3 bases, J lost 3 bases, and 11 bases lay in between. Germline CDR1 and CDR2: MNHEY and SMNVEV (reference sequence). The CDR3 is 14 residues long. Here the CDR3 reads CASSFQGRDTEAFF. DNA for the CDR3: TGTGCCAGCAGTTTTCAGGGGAGGGACACTGAAGCTTTCTTT.

The V gene is TRBV20-1, the J gene TRBJ2-1; tentatively, D is TRBD1 (6 bases). CDR3 size: 11 residues. The V gene lost 6 bases and the J gene lost 8 bases, with 11 bases spanning the gap. Per germline, CDR1 DFQATT and CDR2 SNEGSKA (reference sequence). This chain's CDR3 is CSAPRGDEQFF. CDR3 sequence (DNA): TGCAGTGCCCCCAGGGGCGATGAGCAGTTCTTC.

The chain links TRBV10-1 to TRBJ2-1; TRBD2 is a possible D gene (6 bases). The CDR3 length is 14 residues. Germline V CDR1 and CDR2: WNHNN, SYGVQD (reference sequence). Between the trimmed V and J ends, which lost 3 bases and 7 bases, there was a span of 13 bases. The CDR3 region is CASSDPRRGNEQFF. The CDR3 nucleotides are TGCGCCAGCAGTGACCCGAGGAGGGGTAATGAGCAGTTCTTC.

DNA of the CDR3: TGTGCCAGTAGTATTATAGCCAAAAACATTCAGTACTTC. It yields the protein CASSIIAKNIQYF. V gene TRBV19 combines with J gene TRBJ2-4; D is unclear. Trimming left V 3 bases short and J 0 bases short, with 3 bases between. The CDR3 sequence is 13 residues long. Germline V CDR1 and CDR2: LNHDA, SQIVND (reference sequence).

The genes are TRBV6-5 and TRBJ1-1, with D unresolved. The V end lost 8 bases, the J end lost 5 bases, and 15 bases lay between the germline ends. CDR1 is MNHEY, CDR2 SVGAGI, per germline. This CDR3 spans 13 amino acids. The CDR3, as DNA: TGTGCCAGCGGAAGGGTACTAGGGACTGAAGCTTTCTTT. Translated: CASGRVLGTEAFF.

J is TRBJ1-2 and V is TRBV9, with 11 bases aligning to TRBD1. Germline V gene sequence: CDR1 SGDLS, CDR2 YYNGEE. The CDR3 covers 16 residues. J was trimmed by 6 bases and V by 2 bases; bases with no gene match: 9. The CDR3 is CASSVTPGTGGDGYTF. The CDR3 DNA reads as TGTGCCAGCAGCGTTACCCCCGGGACAGGGGGTGATGGCTACACCTTC.

The chain recombines TRBV2 with TRBJ1-2, with 8 positions matching TRBD1. This CDR3 has 15 amino acids. Trimming took 1 base from V and 4 from J; bases not matched to a gene: 5. Germline V gene sequence: CDR1 SNHLY, CDR2 FYNNEI. The CDR3 bases are TGTGCCAGCAGTGAAGTAGGACAGGGTCCCTATGGCTACACCTTC. Its translation is CASSEVGQGPYGYTF. Variable domain in full (rest from reference TRBV2 and TRBJ1-2): EPEVTQTPSHQVTQMGQEVILRCVPISNHLYFYWYRQILGQKVEFLVSFYNNEISEKSEIFDDQFSVERPDGSNFTLKIRSTKLEDSAMYFCASSEVGQGPYGYTFGSGTRLTVV.

The genes are TRBV6-1 and TRBJ2-7, with a tentative D call TRBD2 (5 bases). The CDR3 extends over 13 amino acids. V was cut by 4 bases and J by 7 bases, with 14 bases left in between. Looked up from germline, CDR1 is MNHNS and CDR2 is SASEGT. The chain's CDR3 is CASSAAAPGEQYV. CDR3 DNA: TGTGCCAGCAGTGCGGCAGCGCCGGGAGAGCAGTACGTC.

The V call is TRBV7-2, the J call TRBJ2-3; D perhaps matches TRBD1 (6 bases). V was pared by 3 bases and J by 2 bases, with 18 bases between. The germline V gene has CDR1 SGHTA and CDR2 FQGNSA. The CDR3 sequence is 17 residues long. This chain's CDR3 is CASSFPTGHRITDTQYF. DNA of the CDR3: TGTGCCAGCAGCTTCCCCACAGGGCATCGGATCACAGATACGCAGTATTTT.

The genes are TRBV24-1 and TRBJ2-1; 8 bases match TRBD1. The germline CDR1 and CDR2 sequences are KGHDR and SFDVKD. Trimming removed 8 bases from V and 4 bases from J; junction bases left unmatched: 9. This CDR3 region has 15 residues. CDR3 coding DNA: TGTGCCACCACTGTCGGTGGGACAGGATACAATGAGCAGTTCTTC. Protein product: CATTVGGTGYNEQFF.

The chain has TRBV9 and TRBJ1-2, with D possibly matching TRBD1 (5 bases). This CDR3 comprises 15 residues. V lost 0 bases, J lost 4 bases, and 13 bases lay in between. CDR1 is SGDLS, CDR2 YYNGEE, per germline. CDR3 residues: CASSVATGGTYGYTF. For the CDR3, the DNA is TGTGCCAGCAGCGTAGCTACCGGGGGGACCTATGGCTACACCTTC.

The chain joins TRBV5-1 to TRBJ1-5; perhaps TRBD1 as D (5 bases). From germline, CDR1 is SGHRS and CDR2 YFSETQ. CDR3 size: 15 residues. Trimming cost V 0 bases and J 5 bases, with 12 bases left between them. Written as DNA, the CDR3 is TGCGCCAGCAGCTTGGCTGGGGGGGACGATCAGCCCCAGCATTTT. Translating gives CASSLAGGDDQPQHF.

This clone was recorded a few times. This chain links TRBV3-1 (or the pseudogene TRBV3-2) with TRBJ1-1, with 9 bases identical to TRBD1. Germline V gene data show CDR1 as LGHDT and CDR2 as YNNKEL (reference sequence). V shed 4 bases and J 4 bases; nucleotides not matched to a gene: 13. The CDR3 runs 17 residues. DNA of the CDR3: TGTGCCAGCAGCCCGCCTTCCAGGGGGACAGGGATCACTGAAGCTTTCTTT. Amino acid sequence: CASSPPSRGTGITEAFF.

This clone came up a few times. The CDR3 spells CASRDRARQSPLHF. The CDR3 DNA follows: TGTGCCAGCAGGGACAGGGCACGTCAGTCACCCCTCCACTTT. The V and J genes are TRBV5-6 and TRBJ1-6, with TRBD1 matching over 8 bases. CDR1 and CDR2 from the germline V gene are SGHDT and YYEEEE. The CDR3 loop spans 14 amino acids. The V and J ends lost 5 bases and 10 bases, in that order; junction bases with no gene match: 8.

This clone has just one count. This chain joins TRBV2 and TRBJ2-1; TRBD1 is a possible D gene (5 bases). V lost 2 bases and J lost 1, with 9 bases in between. Germline assignment: CDR1 SNHLY and CDR2 FYNNEI. The CDR3 length is 15 residues. DNA for the CDR3: TGTGCCAGCAGTGAACAGCAGGGTTCCTACAATGAGCAGTTCTTC. Translation: CASSEQQGSYNEQFF.

This clone was detected only a few times. V gene TRBV19 combines with J gene TRBJ1-5; a possible D gene is TRBD1 (5 bases). Germline V gene data show CDR1 as LNHDA and CDR2 as SQIVND (reference sequence). This CDR3 region has 18 residues. The V gene lost 5 bases and the J gene lost 1 base, with 21 bases spanning the gap. The CDR3 DNA follows: TGTGCCAGTAGTCTACAGTCAGGGAGGATGTTGAGCAATCAGCCCCAGCATTTT. It translates to CASSLQSGRMLSNQPQHF.

This chain links TRBV28 with TRBJ1-1; TRBD1 matches 8 bases. Trimming took 1 base from V and 2 from J; bases not matched to a gene: 3. The CDR3 sequence is 15 residues long. The germline V gene encodes CDR1 MDHEN and CDR2 SYDVKM. The CDR3 sequence: CASSLSDRVNTEAFF. The CDR3 nucleotides are TGTGCCAGCAGTTTATCGGACAGGGTAAACACTGAAGCTTTCTTT.